This TCR beta chain was sequenced in a study of T cells after yellow fever vaccination. Study-level findings and limits: The secondary response was weaker but peaked faster, day 5 versus 15.

The CDR3 consists of 15 residues. CDR1 is DFQATT and CDR2 is SNEGSKA in the germline V gene (reference sequence). Trimming left V 0 bases short and J 3 bases short, with 13 bases between. Turning to this clonotype: The antigen is unknown.

TCRdb re-called the 5' RACE reads with MiXCR, one entry per CDR3 protein. The data contain some 350,000 distinct CDR3 sequences, about 9.5% of them singletons. The clonotype comes from a man aged 18 to 29 who received the YFV17D yellow fever vaccine. The source was PBMCs, collected on the day of the first yellow fever vaccination. The rearrangement uses TRBV20-1 and TRBJ2-3; D perhaps matches TRBD1 (6 bases). The CDR3 region is CSARDPGHQTDTQYF. In nucleotides, the CDR3 is TGCAGTGCTAGAGATCCGGGACACCAAACAGATACGCAGTATTTT.